A selection of T cell receptor beta chains follows, all from one sample in a study of Tregs in tolerant kidney transplant recipients. TCRdb's table, derived via immunoSEQ multiplex PCR, lists solely in-frame clones and lacks some. The sample has some 250,000 clones; 80% to 85% are singletons. The sequencing input was CD4+ T cells from blood. The receptors shown here come from a human donor in good health. CDR3s leave out the opening cysteine and the closing phenylalanine or tryptophan. A clone size is listed for some rows: how often the clone was seen (once, few, many), or a class if it is expanded.

clone_size j_call v_call cdr3_length cdr3_aa
NA TRBJ1-4 TRBV7-9 12 ASSSWTDNEKLF
NA TRBJ1-1 TRBV29-1 12 SVDPQRATTEAF
NA TRBJ2-1 TRBV4-1 14 ASSQDYRGGHGEQF
once TRBJ1-2 TRBV5-6 15 ASSSIPGQGETYGYT
NA TRBJ1-1 TRBV11-3 13 ASSLDHGGMAEAF
NA TRBJ1-6 TRBV2 11 ASRGPQGSPLH
NA TRBJ2-7 TRBV5-1 15 ASSLQFGGRAVYEQY
NA TRBJ1-5 TRBV30 11 AWSVQRNQPQH
NA TRBJ1-1 TRBV18 12 ASSRDRMNTEAF
once TRBJ2-3 TRBV7-3 11 ASSENHGDTQY
NA TRBJ2-7 TRBV6-6 14 ASSSLVRTRGNEQY
NA TRBJ1-1 TRBV6-5 10 ASSEGSTEAF
NA TRBJ1-4 TRBV19 11 ASRQTTNEKLF
NA TRBJ1-2 TRBV7-9 11 ASSLGQNYGYT
NA TRBJ1-1 TRBV19 12 ASSIGPGPGEAF
NA TRBJ2-7 TRBV30 10 AWKVGVFEQY
NA TRBJ1-5 TRBV7-9 12 ASSFSDRRRPQH
NA TRBJ2-2 TRBV18 13 ASSPSTGGTGELF
NA TRBJ1-1 TRBV6-1 13 ASSEVGTFHTEAF
NA TRBJ2-3 TRBV7-8 14 ASSPRGGTSTDTQY
NA TRBJ1-6 TRBV5-4 17 ASSLGPGALSSYNSPLH
NA TRBJ2-7 TRBV6-1 12 ASSRTPSGNEQY
NA TRBJ2-1 TRBV5-1 15 ASSPTSGPKRGNEQF
NA TRBJ1-2 TRBV4-1 13 ASSQSTTGSYGYT
NA TRBJ2-6 TRBV5-5 17 ASSLLAGEPLSGANVLT
few TRBJ1-1 TRBV5-1 14 ASSLGRGALNTEAF
NA TRBJ2-7 TRBV2 13 ASSGPAGGGYEQY